This section outlines one TCR beta chain sequence together with its context. Its antigen remains unidentified. No qualities accompany the bases; no much larger clone lies one base away. Receptors were amplified or captured by bulk RNA-seq. The sequencer was an Illumina HiSeq 2500. The published analysis was carried out like this. For the separate targeted TCR-seq dataset, CDR3 sequences were extracted and quantified from raw reads using MiXCR version 2.1.5 with default parameters. In the separate targeted TCR-seq dataset, TCR-beta clones were defined by the combination of V gene, J gene and CDR3 sequence. For the separate targeted TCR-seq dataset, clones with fewer than three counts were filtered out, after which only the 90% most strongly expressed clones in each sample were kept. For each tissue in the separate targeted TCR-seq dataset, Treg-Tconv overlap was calculated by dividing the number of shared clones by the total number of Treg clones and multiplying by 100. Clones were called with MiXCR by TCRdb after fastp trimmed the public reads at Q25, and only in-frame beta chains were retained. All rows with the same CDR3 protein become a single entry with the most common DNA and genes. None of the V and J calls come from the authors' own analysis; TCRdb made them. This sample comprises a few thousand distinct CDR3 sequences, around 78% of them detected only once. The ten largest make up 1.5% to 2% of the sample.

The data are from a study of draining lymph node invasion in breast cancer (dated by TCRdb to about 2020). About the full investigation: Metastasis in lymph nodes was diagnosed using histology and cytokeratin immunohistochemistry and was confirmed with EpCAM/CD45 flow cytometry. In a separate targeted assay, sorted memory regulatory T cells and memory conventional CD4 T cells were compared across breast cancer tissues by bulk TCR-beta CDR3 sequencing. From each patient, matched non-invaded and tumor-invaded tumor-draining lymph nodes and the primary tumor were collected, and both Treg and Tconv subsets were profiled. In the separate targeted TCR sequencing, lymph nodes from five or six patients were covered, and primary tumors were sequenced for three of those patients.

For memory conventional CD4 T cells, the sort was based on CD4+ CD45RA- CD25- cells. Whether a tumor-draining lymph node counted as invaded or non-invaded depended on the presence or absence of metastatic tumor cells. T cells were pre-enriched with a Miltenyi Pan T Cell isolation kit before staining and sorting. Immunohistochemistry for estrogen receptor, progesterone receptor, HER2 and Ki-67 was used to characterize the primary tumors. Fresh surgical tissue was processed within a few hours after surgery by cutting into small fragments. Tissue fragments were enzymatically digested with Liberase TL plus DNase for 20 to 25 minutes and were then filtered through a 40-micrometer strainer. After DAPI live/dead staining, sorting was performed on a BD FACS Aria II with 98-99% purity. The sorted cells were lysed in TCL buffer, and a Norgen Single Cell RNA purification kit, including DNase treatment, was used to purify the RNA.

The germline V gene gives CDR1 as MNHEY and CDR2 as SVGAGI. After removal of 7 bases from V and 0 bases from J, the junction retains 8 bases not matched to a gene. From the cysteine through the phenylalanine, the CDR3 covers 17 amino acids. Here the CDR3 DNA is all that survives: 51 bases in frame from base 1. Study-wide conclusions, independent of this receptor: Shared TCRs between Treg and Tconv subsets were considered suggestive but not proof of common clonal origin. In the targeted TCR-seq data, Tregs appeared more clonally expanded than Tconvs in all tissues, and both subsets were less diverse in tumor than lymph nodes. Within each tissue, roughly 13-22% of Treg TCRs were also found among Tconvs, a result interpreted as suggesting peripheral Treg induction. Some of the top 100 tumor clones were detected in invaded and non-invaded nodes, suggesting recirculation between tumor and draining nodes. Tracking of the top-100 tumor clones could be carried out in just a couple of patients. Whether Treg conversion occurred in a given organ or whether converted Tregs recirculated between nodes and tumor could not be resolved from the data.

The TCR originated in a female donor with luminal breast cancer. The sequencing sample was made of sorted memory CD4+ effector T cells from a lymph node. Reading the label with the study, this specimen's cell subset or site is: CD45RA-negative sorted CD4+ T cells (memory Tconv or effector/memory Treg). Here the chain combines TRBV6-5 and TRBJ2-4; 11 nucleotides in the junction match TRBD2. The sequenced DNA is TGTGCCAGCATCGAGACTAGCGGGACACTAGCCAAAAACATTCAGTACTTC. Translation gives CASIETSGTLAKNIQYF.